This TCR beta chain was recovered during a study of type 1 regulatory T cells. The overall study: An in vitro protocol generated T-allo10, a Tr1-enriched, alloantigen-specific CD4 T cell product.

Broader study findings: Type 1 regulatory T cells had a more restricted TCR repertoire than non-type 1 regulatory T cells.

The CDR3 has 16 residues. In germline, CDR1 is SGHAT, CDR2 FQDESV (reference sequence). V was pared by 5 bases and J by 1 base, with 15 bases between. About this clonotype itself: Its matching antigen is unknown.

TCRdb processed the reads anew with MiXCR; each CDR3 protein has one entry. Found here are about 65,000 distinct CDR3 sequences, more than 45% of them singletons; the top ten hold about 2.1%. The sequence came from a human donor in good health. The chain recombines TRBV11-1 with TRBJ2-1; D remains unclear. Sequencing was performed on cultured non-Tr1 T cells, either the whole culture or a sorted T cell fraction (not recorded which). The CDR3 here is CASSLRTVRSYNEQFF. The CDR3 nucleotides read TGTGCCAGCAGCCTGAGGACCGTCAGGTCCTACAATGAGCAGTTCTTC.